This passage covers 18 T cell receptor beta chains from one sample sequenced in a study of shared clonotypes between healthy human individuals. Assay used: immunoSEQ multiplex PCR; TCRdb lists only in-frame clones, some missing. This table has some 490,000 clones, over 75% appearing once. The sequenced material came from PBMCs. The source of these receptors is a woman between 40 and 55 years old in good health. Some clones in this sample may be carry-over from other donors' samples.

V is TRBV11-1 and J is TRBJ2-1, with TRBD2 as a possible D gene (6 bases). Germline-derived CDR1 and CDR2 are SGHAT and FQDESV (reference sequence). This CDR3 contains 14 residues. The ends were cut back, 3 bases at V and 3 bases at J, with 9 bases in the middle. The CDR3: CASSFSGDYNEQFF. CDR3 nucleotide sequence: TGTGCCAGCAGCTTCTCGGGGGACTACAATGAGCAGTTCTTC.

This clone appeared a few times. For the CDR3, the DNA is TGTGCCAGCAGTCCCGAGGGGGTCGTCGATCAGCCCCAGCATTTT. Translation: CASSPEGVVDQPQHF. V gene TRBV6-5 combines with J gene TRBJ1-5; D might be TRBD1 (6 bases). The germline V gene encodes CDR1 MNHEY and CDR2 SVGAGI. There are 15 residues in the CDR3. Trimming stripped 5 bases from V and 5 bases from J, with 16 bases between.

A few counts support this clone. This likely came from a read error, as a far larger clone is one base away. The chain employs TRBV30 and TRBJ1-5; possibly TRBD1 for D (5 bases). The germline gives CDR1 GTSNPN, CDR2 SVGIG (reference sequence). CDR3 length: 15 amino acids. V lost 2 bases, J lost 0 bases, and 11 bases lay in between. CDR3 protein: CAWSMTGPSNQPQHF. The CDR3 DNA follows: TGTGCCTGGAGTATGACGGGGCCTAGCAATCAGCCCCAGCATTTT.

For this clone: This probably arose from a read error, given a far larger clone one base away. Other DNA sequences in the same sample also yield this CDR3. J is TRBJ1-1 and V is TRBV6-4, with TRBD1 matching over 8 bases. Unmatched junction bases numbered 3, after V lost 2 bases and J lost 4 bases. This CDR3 has 14 amino acids. Germline assignment: CDR1 MRHNA and CDR2 SNTAGT. CDR3: CASSDGTGGTEAFF. CDR3 nucleotide sequence: TGTGCCAGCAGTGACGGTACAGGGGGCACTGAAGCTTTCTTT.

This clone was detected a few times. The V and J genes are TRBV7-9 and TRBJ2-1; TRBD2 matches 8 bases. The CDR3 runs to 14 residues. V was pared by 5 bases and J by 8 bases, with 8 bases of the junction left unmatched. Germline V lookup: CDR1 SEHNR, CDR2 FQNEAQ (reference sequence). The CDR3 region has the DNA TGTGCCAGCAGCACTAGCGGACCCAGGGATGAGCAGTTCTTC. It codes for CASSTSGPRDEQFF.

V is TRBV30 and J is TRBJ2-5, with TRBD2 matching over 9 bases. J was trimmed by 3 bases and V by 1 base; bases with no gene match: 9. Germline-derived CDR1 and CDR2 are GTSNPN and SVGIG (reference sequence). The CDR3 loop spans 16 amino acids. DNA for the CDR3: TGTGCCTGGAGTGGTGGGAGCGGGAGGCTAGAAGAGACCCAGTACTTC. Its translation is CAWSGGSGRLEETQYF.

The chain carries TRBV5-6 and TRBJ2-5; TRBD1 matches 7 bases. In germline, CDR1 is SGHDT, CDR2 YYEEEE. This CDR3 comprises 13 residues. The V segment lost 4 bases and the J segment 2 bases; nucleotides outside the gene matches: 2. For the CDR3, the DNA is TGTGCCAGCAGCCAGGGACAGCAAGAGACCCAGTACTTC. This gives the protein CASSQGQQETQYF.

In the case of this clone: The junction departs from the called germline gene at one end, perhaps through a read error. The same CDR3 also results from other DNA sequences found in this sample. The V gene is TRBV6-6, the J gene TRBJ2-2; D perhaps matches TRBD2 (6 bases). Germline V gives CDR1 MNHNY, CDR2 SVGAGI (reference sequence). CDR3 length: 14 amino acids. As DNA, the CDR3 is TGTGCCAGCAGGTCAGGGACTGACACCGGGGAGCTGTTCTTT. Amino acid sequence: CASRSGTDTGELFF.

This clone was found once. A far larger clone is a single base away, which makes a read error likely. The V call is TRBV18, the J call TRBJ1-1, with D maybe TRBD1 (6 bases). Trimming stripped 4 bases from V and 0 bases from J, with 12 bases between. The CDR3 spans 15 residues. Germline CDR1 KGHSH, CDR2 LQKENI. As DNA, the CDR3 is TGTGCCAGCTCACTCTGGACAGCCATGAACACTGAAGCTTTCTTT. It translates to CASSLWTAMNTEAFF. The full variable domain, completed using reference TRBV18 and TRBJ1-1, is NAGVMQNPRHLVRRRGQEARLRCSPMKGHSHVYWYRQLPEEGLKFMVYLQKENIIDESGMPKERFSAEFPKEGPSILRIQQVVRGDSAAYFCASSLWTAMNTEAFFGQGTRLTVV.

This chain joins TRBV6-6 and TRBJ2-7, with 9 bases that match TRBD1. The CDR3 has 14 residues. V shed 6 bases and J 0 bases; nucleotides not matched to a gene: 3. From germline, CDR1 is MNHNY and CDR2 SVGAGI (reference sequence). CDR3 sequence (DNA): TGTGCCAGCAGGCACAGGGGGCACTCCTACGAGCAGTACTTC. This gives the protein CASRHRGHSYEQYF.

The genes are TRBV4-1 and TRBJ2-1; D uncertain. CDR1 is MGHRA and CDR2 is YSYEKL in the germline V gene. V was shortened by 0 bases and J by 0 bases, with 9 bases between the two germline ends. The CDR3 runs 16 residues. CDR3 sequence (DNA): TGCGCCAGCAGCCAAGATTTCATGATCTCCTACAATGAGCAGTTCTTC. This encodes CASSQDFMISYNEQFF.

About this clone itself: It differs at one base from a far larger clone, so likely a read error. The J gene is TRBJ2-6, the V gene TRBV4-3; D perhaps matches TRBD1 (5 bases). The germline gives CDR1 LGHNA, CDR2 YSLEER. The CDR3 length is 16 residues. The CDR3 DNA follows: TGCGCCAGCAGCCAAGAAATGAGCTCTGGGGCCAACGTCCCGACTTTC. Its translation: CASSQEMSSGANVPTF.

As regards this clone: The likely explanation is a read error, given a far larger clone one base away. The chain employs TRBV4-2 and TRBJ2-5; a possible D gene is TRBD2 (5 bases). V lost 6 bases and J lost 5, with 13 bases in between. The CDR3 is 13 amino acids. CDR1 is LGHNA, CDR2 YNFKEQ, per germline. CDR3: CASSKAARETQYF. The DNA for the CDR3 is TGTGCCAGCAGTAAAGCGGCAAGGGAGACCCAGTACTTC.

The V gene is TRBV30, the J gene TRBJ1-1, with unresolved D. The CDR3 runs 17 residues. CDR1 and CDR2 (germline): GTSNPN, SVGIG (reference sequence). Trimming left V 3 bases short and J 13 bases short, with 33 bases between. CDR3 sequence (DNA): TGTGCCTGGAGCGCCAGTCTTACCTCAACCTTGGGCACTGGAGTTTTCTTT. This gives the protein CAWSASLTSTLGTGVFF.

The chain recombines TRBV5-4 with TRBJ2-7; D unresolved. Germline lookup yields CDR1 SGHNT and CDR2 YYREEE (reference sequence). The V end lost 4 bases, the J end lost 5 bases, and 13 bases lay between the germline ends. This CDR3 has 13 residues. The CDR3 DNA is TGTGCCAGCAGCCTCGGACCCAACGACGAGCAGTACTTC. Amino acid sequence: CASSLGPNDEQYF.

This clone was found once. The chain uses TRBV28 and TRBJ2-1; no firm D call. Germline V CDR1 and CDR2: MDHEN, SYDVKM. Trimming removed 8 bases at V and 9 bases at J, with 23 bases between. The CDR3 covers 15 residues. The CDR3 DNA reads TGTGCCAGCGCCCCCGTGCGGTCAGCCGTTAGTGAGCAGTTCTTC. Its translation is CASAPVRSAVSEQFF.

The chain's CDR3 is CASSIWTQDTQYF. The CDR3 coding sequence is TGTGCCAGTAGTATTTGGACCCAAGATACGCAGTATTTT. This chain joins TRBV19 and TRBJ2-3; D remains ambiguous. The CDR3 contains 13 residues. Germline loops: CDR1 LNHDA, CDR2 SQIVND (reference sequence). The V and J ends lost 3 bases and 5 bases respectively, with 9 bases between them.

J is TRBJ1-2 and V is TRBV7-2, with D maybe TRBD1 (6 bases). The CDR3 extends over 17 amino acids. The V gene lost 1 base and the J gene lost 1 base, with 16 bases spanning the gap. Germline CDR1 SGHTA, CDR2 FQGNSA. The CDR3 loop is CASSLVRLGALNYGYTF. CDR3 nucleotides: TGTGCCAGCAGCTTAGTCAGGTTGGGGGCCCTTAACTATGGCTACACCTTC.